This TCR beta chain appears in the sequencing data of a study of blood T cell repertoires in COVID-19. Across the whole study: Collection of acute and convalescent COVID-19 samples took place in the United States, Italy and Spain. PBMCs, B-cell-depleted T cells, or T cells provided the cDNA or gDNA that made up the material.

Per the study methods: Reference gene primer amplification gave nucleated cell count estimates. Measured with immunoSEQ multiplex PCR; TCRdb has only the in-frame clones, and not every one. The V and J calls and clone size are taken from that table; D and trimming were inferred from the DNA. This sample carries 5,000 to 7,000 clones, 91% of them seen once, and the ten largest clones take less than 55%. Germline V gene lookup returns CDR1 LGHNA and CDR2 YSLEER. The CDR3 spans 15 residues. Germline trimming cut 3 bases from V and 6 bases from J; bases unmatched to any gene: 7. The sequenced material came from peripheral blood. The TCR comes from a human donor in a cohort sampled during active COVID-19. This chain joins TRBV4-3 and TRBJ2-1; 8 bases match TRBD2. In nucleotides, the CDR3 is TGCGCCAGCAGCCACTACCCGCGGGGGGTCAATGAGCAGTTCTTC. It yields the protein CASSHYPRGVNEQFF.